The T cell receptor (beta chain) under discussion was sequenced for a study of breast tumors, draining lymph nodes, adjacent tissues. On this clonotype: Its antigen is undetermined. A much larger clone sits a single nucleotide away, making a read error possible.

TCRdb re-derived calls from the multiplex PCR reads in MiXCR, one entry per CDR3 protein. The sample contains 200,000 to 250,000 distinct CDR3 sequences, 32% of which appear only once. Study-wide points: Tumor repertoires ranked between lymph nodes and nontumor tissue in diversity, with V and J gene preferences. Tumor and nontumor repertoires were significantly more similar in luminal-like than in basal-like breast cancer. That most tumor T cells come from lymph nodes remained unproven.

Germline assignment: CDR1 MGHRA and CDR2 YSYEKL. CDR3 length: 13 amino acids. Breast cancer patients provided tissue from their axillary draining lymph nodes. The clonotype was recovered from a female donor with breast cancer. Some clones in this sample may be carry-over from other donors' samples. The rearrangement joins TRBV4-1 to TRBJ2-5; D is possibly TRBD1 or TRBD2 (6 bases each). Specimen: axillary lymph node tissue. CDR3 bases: TGCGCCGGCAGCCAAGGTGGGGGGACACCACTTTCCTTC. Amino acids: CAGSQGGGTPLSF.